This TCR beta chain was identified during a study of lymphopenia after photon versus proton radiotherapy. Overall study findings and caveats: Proton therapy kept repertoires fairly stable, unlike photons, which gained effector/memory cells. A bigger post-nadir fall in TCR diversity correlated inversely with survival time in deceased patients. After the lymphocyte nadir, photon-treated repertoires showed oligoclonal expansion, especially of CD8+ Temra cells.

Libraries were prepared by immunoSEQ multiplex PCR; TCRdb keeps only in-frame clonotypes and omits some of them. This table has approximately 62,000 clones, less than 85% appearing once. To note about this clone: Its target is not known.

The CDR3 extends over 14 amino acids. V lost 7 bases to trimming and J lost 7 bases, with 19 bases between them. The germline gives CDR1 MGHDK, CDR2 SYGVNS. The sequence came from a man in his sixties with pancreatic cancer. The sequencing used peripheral blood, collected from a patient treated with proton-based radiotherapy. The V and J genes are TRBV25-1 and TRBJ1-1; D perhaps matches TRBD1 (6 bases). The CDR3 region is CASNGRGGTYEAFF. CDR3 in DNA: TGTGCCAGCAACGGGAGAGGCGGGACATATGAAGCTTTCTTT.